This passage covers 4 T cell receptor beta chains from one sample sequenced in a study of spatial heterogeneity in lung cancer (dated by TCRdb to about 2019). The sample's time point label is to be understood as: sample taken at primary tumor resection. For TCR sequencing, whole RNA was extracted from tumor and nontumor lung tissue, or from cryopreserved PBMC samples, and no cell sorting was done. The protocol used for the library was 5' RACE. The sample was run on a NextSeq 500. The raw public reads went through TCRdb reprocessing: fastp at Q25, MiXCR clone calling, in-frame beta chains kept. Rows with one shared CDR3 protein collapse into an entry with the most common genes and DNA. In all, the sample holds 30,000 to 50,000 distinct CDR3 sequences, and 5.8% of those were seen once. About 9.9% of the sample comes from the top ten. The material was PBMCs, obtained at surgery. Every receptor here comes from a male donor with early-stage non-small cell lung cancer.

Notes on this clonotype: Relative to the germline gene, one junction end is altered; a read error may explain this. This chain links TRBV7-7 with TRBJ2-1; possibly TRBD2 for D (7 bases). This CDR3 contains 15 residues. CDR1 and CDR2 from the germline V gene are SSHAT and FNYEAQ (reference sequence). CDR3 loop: CASSLGMGGGGEQFF. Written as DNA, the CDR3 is TGTGCTAGCAGCTTAGGAATGGGCGGGGGCGGTGAGCAGTTCTTC.

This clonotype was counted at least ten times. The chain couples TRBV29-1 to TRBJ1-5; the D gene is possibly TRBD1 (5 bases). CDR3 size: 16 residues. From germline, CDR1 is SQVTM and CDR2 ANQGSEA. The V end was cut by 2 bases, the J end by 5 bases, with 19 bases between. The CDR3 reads CSVERRGRPVDQPQHF. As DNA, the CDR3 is TGCAGCGTTGAAAGGCGGGGCAGGCCAGTAGATCAGCCCCAGCATTTT.

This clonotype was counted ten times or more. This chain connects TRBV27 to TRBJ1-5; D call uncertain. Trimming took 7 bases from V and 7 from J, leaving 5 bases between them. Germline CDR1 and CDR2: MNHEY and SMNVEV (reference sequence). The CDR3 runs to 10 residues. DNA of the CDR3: TGTGCCAGCACCGGACAGCCCCAGCATTTT. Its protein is CASTGQPQHF.

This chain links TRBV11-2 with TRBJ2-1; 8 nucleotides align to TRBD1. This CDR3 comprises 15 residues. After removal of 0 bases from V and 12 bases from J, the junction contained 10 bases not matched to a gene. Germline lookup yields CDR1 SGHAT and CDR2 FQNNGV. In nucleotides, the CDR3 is TGTGCCAGCAGCTTAGATCGTTCCAGGGGGCATCGGCAGTTCTTC. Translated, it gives CASSLDRSRGHRQFF.